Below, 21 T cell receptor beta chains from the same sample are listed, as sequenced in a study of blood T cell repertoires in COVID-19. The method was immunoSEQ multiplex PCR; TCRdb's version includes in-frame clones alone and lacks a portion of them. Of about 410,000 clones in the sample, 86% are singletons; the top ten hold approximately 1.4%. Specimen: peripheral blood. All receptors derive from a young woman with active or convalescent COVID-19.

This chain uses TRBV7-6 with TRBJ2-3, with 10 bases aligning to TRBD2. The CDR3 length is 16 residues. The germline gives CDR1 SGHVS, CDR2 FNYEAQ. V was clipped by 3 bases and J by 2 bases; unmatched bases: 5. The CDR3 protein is CASSLASGGLTDTQYF. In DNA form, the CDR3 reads TGTGCCAGCAGCTTGGCTAGCGGGGGACTCACAGATACGCAGTATTTT.

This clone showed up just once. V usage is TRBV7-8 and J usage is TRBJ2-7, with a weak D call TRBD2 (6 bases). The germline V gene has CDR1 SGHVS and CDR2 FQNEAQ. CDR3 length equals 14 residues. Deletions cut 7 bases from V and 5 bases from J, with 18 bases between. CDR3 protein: CASMTRGLGNEQYF. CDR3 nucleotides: TGTGCCAGCATGACTCGGGGACTCGGAAACGAGCAGTACTTC.

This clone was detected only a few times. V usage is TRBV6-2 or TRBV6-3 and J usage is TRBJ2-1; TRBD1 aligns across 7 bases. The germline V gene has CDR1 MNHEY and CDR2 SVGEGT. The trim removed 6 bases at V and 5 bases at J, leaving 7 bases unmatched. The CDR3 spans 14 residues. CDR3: CASSQRQGNNEQFF. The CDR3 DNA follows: TGTGCCAGCAGCCAGCGACAGGGTAACAATGAGCAGTTCTTC.

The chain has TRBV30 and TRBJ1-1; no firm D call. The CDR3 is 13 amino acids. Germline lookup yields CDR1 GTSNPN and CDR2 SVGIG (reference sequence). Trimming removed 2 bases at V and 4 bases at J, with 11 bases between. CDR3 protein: CAWSLIGSTEAFF. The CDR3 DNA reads TGTGCCTGGAGTCTGATCGGGAGCACTGAAGCTTTCTTT.

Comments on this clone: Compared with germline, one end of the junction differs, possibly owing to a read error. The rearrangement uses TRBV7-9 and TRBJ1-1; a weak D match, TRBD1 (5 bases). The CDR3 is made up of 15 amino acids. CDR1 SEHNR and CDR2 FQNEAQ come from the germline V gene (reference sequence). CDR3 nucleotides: TGTGCCAGCAGTTTAGGTCCTGGGGCGAACACTGAAGCTTTCTTT. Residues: CASSLGPGANTEAFF.

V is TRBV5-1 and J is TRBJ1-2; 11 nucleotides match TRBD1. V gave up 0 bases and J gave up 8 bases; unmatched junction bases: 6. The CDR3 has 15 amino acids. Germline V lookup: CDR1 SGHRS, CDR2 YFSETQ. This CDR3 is CASSLEGTGGQGYTF. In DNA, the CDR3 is TGCGCCAGCAGCTTGGAAGGGACAGGGGGACAAGGCTACACCTTC.

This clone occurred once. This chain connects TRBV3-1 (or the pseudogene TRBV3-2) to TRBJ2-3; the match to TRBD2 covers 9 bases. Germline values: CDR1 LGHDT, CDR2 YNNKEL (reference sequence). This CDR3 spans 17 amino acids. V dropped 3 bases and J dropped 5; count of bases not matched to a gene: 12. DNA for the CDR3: TGTGCCAGCAGCCAGGAAATTAAGCGGGGGGTAGGAGATACGCAGTATTTT. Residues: CASSQEIKRGVGDTQYF.

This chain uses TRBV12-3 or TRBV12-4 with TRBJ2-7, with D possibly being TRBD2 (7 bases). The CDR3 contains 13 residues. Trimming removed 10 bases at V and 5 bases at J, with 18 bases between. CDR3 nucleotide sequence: TGTGCCACTACGTATGGGAGGGGGAACGAGCAGTACTTC. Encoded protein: CATTYGRGNEQYF.

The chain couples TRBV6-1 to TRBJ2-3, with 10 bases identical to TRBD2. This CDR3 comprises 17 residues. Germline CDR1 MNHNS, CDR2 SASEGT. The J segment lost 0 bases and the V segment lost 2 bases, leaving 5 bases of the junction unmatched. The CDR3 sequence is CASSELAGVTSTDTQYF. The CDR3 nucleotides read TGTGCCAGCAGTGAACTAGCGGGGGTTACTAGCACAGATACGCAGTATTTT.

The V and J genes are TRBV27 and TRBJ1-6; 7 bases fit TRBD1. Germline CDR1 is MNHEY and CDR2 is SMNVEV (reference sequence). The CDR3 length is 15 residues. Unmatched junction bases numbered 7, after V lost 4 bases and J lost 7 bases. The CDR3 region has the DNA TGTGCCAGCAGTTATACGGGGACAGTCAATTCACCCCTCCACTTT. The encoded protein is CASSYTGTVNSPLHF.

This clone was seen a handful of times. CDR3 sequence (DNA): TGTGCCAGCAGCCAATCCCCGGGACTAGCGGGGGAGAGACAAGAGACCCAGTACTTC. Translating it yields CASSQSPGLAGERQETQYF. The V gene is TRBV9, the J gene TRBJ2-5; 14 bases line up with TRBD2. CDR3 length: 19 residues. Germline V gene sequence: CDR1 SGDLS, CDR2 YYNGEE. Trimming cost V 4 bases and J 2 bases; bases outside gene matches: 13.

The CDR3 coding sequence is TGTGCCAGCAGCCTTCTGTCAGATCTCGCCGGGGAGCTGTTTTTT. Translating it yields CASSLLSDLAGELFF. The chain uses TRBV5-5 and TRBJ2-2, with D uncertain. Germline V lookup: CDR1 SGHKS, CDR2 YYEKEE (reference sequence). V was cut by 4 bases and J by 6 bases, with 16 bases left in between. The CDR3 consists of 15 residues.

CDR3 sequence reads: CASSQTRLASYEQYF. CDR3 bases: TGTGCCAGCAGCCAAACCCGACTAGCCTCCTACGAGCAGTACTTC. This chain connects TRBV3-1 (or the pseudogene TRBV3-2) to TRBJ2-7; 7 nucleotides align to TRBD2. Germline lookup yields CDR1 LGHDT and CDR2 YNNKEL (reference sequence). V lost 2 bases to trimming and J lost 0 bases; unmatched junction nucleotides: 4. This CDR3 contains 15 residues.

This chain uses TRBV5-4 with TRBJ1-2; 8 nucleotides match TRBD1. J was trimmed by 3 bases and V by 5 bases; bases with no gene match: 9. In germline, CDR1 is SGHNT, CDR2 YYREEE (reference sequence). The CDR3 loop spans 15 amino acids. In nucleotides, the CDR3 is TGTGCCAGCAGTCTCGCGGACAGGGCTCACTATGGCTACACCTTC. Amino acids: CASSLADRAHYGYTF.

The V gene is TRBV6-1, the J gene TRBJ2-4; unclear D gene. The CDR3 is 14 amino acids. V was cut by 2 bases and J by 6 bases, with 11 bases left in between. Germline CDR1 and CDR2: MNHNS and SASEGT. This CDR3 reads CASSELDGRNIQYF. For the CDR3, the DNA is TGTGCCAGCAGTGAACTAGACGGAAGAAACATTCAGTACTTC.

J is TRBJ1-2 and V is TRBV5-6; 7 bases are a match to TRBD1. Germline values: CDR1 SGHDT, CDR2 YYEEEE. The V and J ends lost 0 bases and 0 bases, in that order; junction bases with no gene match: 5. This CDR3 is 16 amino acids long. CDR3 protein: CASSLGLDRANYGYTF. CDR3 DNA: TGTGCCAGCAGCTTGGGTCTAGACAGGGCTAACTATGGCTACACCTTC.

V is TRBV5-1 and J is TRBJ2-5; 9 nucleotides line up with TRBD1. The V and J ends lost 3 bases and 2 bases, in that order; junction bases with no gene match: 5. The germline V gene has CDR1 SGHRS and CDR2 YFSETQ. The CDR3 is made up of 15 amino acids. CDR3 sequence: CASSSYGTGQETQYF. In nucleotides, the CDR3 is TGCGCCAGCAGCTCCTACGGGACAGGGCAAGAGACCCAGTACTTC.

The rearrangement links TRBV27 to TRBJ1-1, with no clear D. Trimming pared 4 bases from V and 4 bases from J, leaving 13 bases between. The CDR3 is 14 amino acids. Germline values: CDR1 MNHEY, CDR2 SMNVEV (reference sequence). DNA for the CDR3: TGTGCCAGCAGTTCCGGACGGAGGTTCACTGAAGCTTTCTTT. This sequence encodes CASSSGRRFTEAFF.

As DNA, the CDR3 is TGTGCCAGCAGTCCAGTACCGGATACGCAGTATTTT. Amino acid sequence: CASSPVPDTQYF. The chain recombines TRBV6-5 with TRBJ2-3, with D hard to call. The CDR3 spans 12 residues. Trimming cost V 5 bases and J 6 bases, with 9 bases left between them. The germline gives CDR1 MNHEY, CDR2 SVGAGI.

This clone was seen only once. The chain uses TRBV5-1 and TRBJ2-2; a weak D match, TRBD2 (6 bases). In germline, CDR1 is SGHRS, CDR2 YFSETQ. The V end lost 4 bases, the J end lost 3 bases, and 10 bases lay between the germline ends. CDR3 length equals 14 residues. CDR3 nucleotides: TGCGCCAGCAGCGGAGGGGTTGACACCGGGGAGCTGTTTTTT. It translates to CASSGGVDTGELFF.

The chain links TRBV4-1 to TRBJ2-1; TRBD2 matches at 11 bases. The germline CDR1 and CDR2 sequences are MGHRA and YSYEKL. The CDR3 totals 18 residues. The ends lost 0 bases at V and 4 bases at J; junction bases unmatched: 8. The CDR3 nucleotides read TGCGCCAGCAGCCAAGATGATTATAGCGGGGGGGCGTACAATGAGCAGTTCTTC. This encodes CASSQDDYSGGAYNEQFF.